Detailed here is one T cell receptor beta chain. V lost 3 bases to trimming and J lost 2 bases; unmatched junction nucleotides: 9. Germline assignment: CDR1 DFQATT and CDR2 SNEGSKA (reference sequence). CDR3 length: 16 amino acids. TCRdb's copy holds only in-frame clones and misses some; the assay was immunoSEQ multiplex PCR. The profile shows over 75,000 clones, 80% of them singletons. These data originate in a study of blood T cell repertoires in COVID-19. The wider study: In each case, the material was cDNA or gDNA derived from T cells, B-cell-depleted T cells, or PBMCs.

The TCR sequence derives from a woman aged 70-85 years with acute or convalescent COVID-19. The chain combines TRBV20-1 with TRBJ2-7, with 11 bases fitting TRBD2. Input material: peripheral blood. DNA for the CDR3: TGCAGTGCTAGTGGTAGCGGGAGGGTGTCTACCTACGAGCAGTACTTC. It yields the protein CSASGSGRVSTYEQYF.